This TCR beta chain was recovered during a study of identical twins (dated by TCRdb to about 2016). Background for the entire study: TCR alpha and beta repertoires from monozygotic twins, unrelated adults of various ages and cord blood were deep-sequenced to test whether fetal clonotypes persist. To rule out contamination, the twin experiments were replicated at different times with different library preparation protocols. Study-wide conclusions, independent of this receptor: Conclusions relied on cross-sectional statistical analysis, since the same donors could not be followed over many years. Compared with coincidental sharing between unrelated individuals, out-of-frame TCR alpha sequences shared between twins showed an excess of sequences with low generation probability. In monozygotic twins, recombination models systematically underestimated out-of-frame TCR alpha sharing, but the models matched the sharing seen between unrelated individuals. Abundant cord blood beta clonotypes carried fewer insertions; young adult naive repertoires showed a weaker similar trend, while memory repertoires showed none. Zero-insertion analyses could be partly confounded by invariant T cells such as MAIT and iNKT, although diverse VJ usage argued against such confounding for most clonotypes. In beta out-of-frame sequences, excess twin sharing was weaker, because having fewer shared sequences lowered the signal-to-noise ratio.

Libraries came from 5' RACE. TCRdb lists the instrument as Illumina HiSeq 2000. Template switching added a universal primer binding site, and the final cDNA carried a unique molecular identifier that allowed TCR cDNA molecules to be counted accurately. Specific primers in the conserved constant-segment region were used to synthesize first-strand cDNA for TCR alpha and beta chains. To control for contamination, each cDNA library was double barcoded with a SMART-Mk sample barcode plus Illumina barcodes. Two successive PCR steps introduced TruSeq adapter sequences along with Illumina sample barcodes. The TCR alpha and beta cDNA libraries were sequenced on the Illumina HiSeq platform using custom primers. Per the original workflow: Unique molecular identifiers were extracted from raw reads with MiGEC, and CDR3 positions were determined with MiXCR. Recombination models were inferred per individual with the repgenHMM and IGoR tools using an EM algorithm. The analysis of shared clonotypes was done with the tcR package in R, with sharing normalized by the product of cloneset sizes. To study raw recombination free of thymic and clonal selection effects, out-of-frame nonproductive sequences were analyzed. TCRdb took the public reads, trimmed them with fastp at Q25, ran MiXCR for clone calling and kept in-frame beta chains. Entries that share a CDR3 protein sequence are merged under the most common genes and DNA. TCRdb assigned the V and J calls; the authors' analysis was not used. A total of nearly 900,000 distinct CDR3 sequences appear in this sample, around an eighth of them only once. The top ten hold around 1.5% of the sample.

V is pruned by 5 bases and J by 15 bases, leaving 10 bases of the junction without a gene match. The CDR3, cysteine through phenylalanine, is 13 amino acids long. Only the CDR3 portion is preserved as DNA: 39 bases, with reading frame beginning at the first base. Looking up the germline V gene (reference sequence) yields CDR1 SSHAT and CDR2 FNYEAQ. Every donor was a healthy Caucasian. Three pairs of female monozygotic twins, all aged roughly 18 to 30 years, made up the twin cohort. RNA for TCR libraries was isolated from peripheral blood mononuclear cells. Turning to this clonotype: Its antigen has not been determined. No base quality values were provided; no much bigger clone lies one nucleotide off.

Another study also made use of these data, one on yellow fever vaccine responses in identical twins. The second publication reports: According to the authors, in identical twins the way T cells responded to vaccination appeared partly convergent and partly personalized. The study precisely tracked vaccine-responding T cell clones in identical twins.

This sequence originates from a young woman in good health. This chain joins TRBV7-7 to TRBJ2-1; TRBD1 aligns with 10 central bases. The specimen was PBMCs. CDR3 reads: CASSSPGTGVAFF. At the DNA level, the sequence is TGTGCCAGCAGCAGCCCCGGGACAGGGGTGGCGTTCTTC. The reference TRBV7-7 and TRBJ2-1 proteins fill in what lies around the CDR3, so the full variable domain reads GAGVSQSPRYKVTKRGQDVTLRCDPISSHATLYWYQQALGQGPEFLTYFNYEAQPDKSGLPSDRFSAERPEGSISTLTIQRTEQRDSAMYRCASSSPGTGVAFFGPGTRLTVL.